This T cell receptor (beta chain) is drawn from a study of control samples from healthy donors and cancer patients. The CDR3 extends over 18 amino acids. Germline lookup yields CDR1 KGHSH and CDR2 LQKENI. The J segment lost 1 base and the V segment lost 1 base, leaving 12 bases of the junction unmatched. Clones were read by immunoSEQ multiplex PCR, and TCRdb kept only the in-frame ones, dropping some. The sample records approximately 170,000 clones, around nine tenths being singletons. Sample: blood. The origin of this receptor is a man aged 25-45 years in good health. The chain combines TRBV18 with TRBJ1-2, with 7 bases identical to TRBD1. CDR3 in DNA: TGTGCCAGCTCACCACTACAGGGGACCACTACCCTTAACTATGGCTACACCTTC. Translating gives CASSPLQGTTTLNYGYTF.